This T cell receptor beta chain was identified in a study of CD8+ T cells in alopecia areata. Germline trimming cut 7 bases from V and 5 bases from J; bases unmatched to any gene: 10. CDR1 and CDR2 (germline): SQVTM, ANQGSEA. CDR3 size: 14 residues. Isolated RNA was reverse transcribed into cDNA used as the sequencing template. Some clones are missing from TCRdb's copy, which holds only in-frame ones; the method was immunoSEQ multiplex PCR. The profile shows 100,000 to 130,000 clones, less than 90% of them singletons. The treatment is: oral pan-JAK inhibitor, 5-10 mg twice daily. This receptor was taken from a human donor with alopecia areata. The gene calls are TRBV29-1 and TRBJ2-1; 8 bases agree with TRBD1. Source: CD8+ T cells sorted from blood, taken at week 24, from a patient treated with tofacitinib. As DNA, the CDR3 is TGCAGCGGGGAAAAGACAGGGGCGCACAATGAGCAGTTCTTC. It encodes CSGEKTGAHNEQFF.